These 18 T cell receptor beta chains were all obtained from the same sample, sequenced in a study of cytomegalovirus exposure and HLA in healthy donors. PCR was performed using 60 Vbeta and 13 Jbeta primers. Here immunoSEQ multiplex PCR was the method, and the copy in TCRdb shows in-frame clones only, minus some. This repertoire shows about 86,000 clones, just over 70% found once; its top ten account for approximately 9%. Sequencing used PBMCs. These receptors were obtained from a man aged 55 to 70 in good health and CMV-seronegative.

The chain recombines TRBV9 with TRBJ2-1; unclear D gene. The V gene's germline CDR1 is SGDLS and CDR2 YYNGEE. V shed 0 bases and J shed 5 bases, with 15 bases lying between them. CDR3 length: 16 residues. Here the CDR3 DNA reads TGTGCCAGCAGCGTAGAGCTGAGCGTTACCCACAATGAGCAGTTCTTC. This translates into CASSVELSVTHNEQFF. The entire variable domain, with the rest obtained from reference TRBV9 and TRBJ2-1, is as follows: DSGVTQTPKHLITATGQRVTLRCSPRSGDLSVYWYQQSLDQGLQFLIQYYNGEERAKGNILERFSAQQFPDLHSELNLSSLELGDSALYFCASSVELSVTHNEQFFGPGTRLTVL.

The chain recombines TRBV6-1 with TRBJ2-6; no definite D call. Per germline, CDR1 MNHNS and CDR2 SASEGT. V shed 1 base and J shed 0 bases, with 7 bases lying between them. This CDR3 comprises 16 residues. CDR3 protein: CASSEVPSSGANVLTF. The CDR3 nucleotides are TGTGCCAGCAGTGAAGTCCCCAGCTCTGGGGCCAACGTCCTGACTTTC.

The chain joins TRBV7-7 to TRBJ2-1; no firm D call. Trimming removed 5 bases at V and 7 bases at J, with 9 bases between. Germline values: CDR1 SSHAT, CDR2 FNYEAQ (reference sequence). The CDR3 spans 12 residues. This chain's CDR3 is CASSPNGNEQFF. CDR3 in DNA: TGTGCCAGCAGCCCCAACGGGAATGAGCAGTTCTTC.

The chain combines TRBV5-1 with TRBJ2-1; D possibly corresponds to TRBD2 (6 bases). The V end lost 0 bases, the J end lost 10 bases, and 14 bases lay between the germline ends. Germline V gives CDR1 SGHRS, CDR2 YFSETQ. The CDR3 has 14 amino acids. CDR3 in amino acids: CASSLAAGHQEQFF. CDR3 bases: TGCGCCAGCAGCTTGGCCGCGGGGCATCAAGAGCAGTTCTTC.

This chain joins TRBV10-2 and TRBJ1-5; TRBD1 matches at 7 bases. CDR1 is WSHSY, CDR2 SAAADI, per germline. This CDR3 is 17 amino acids long. Trimming at V came to 2 bases and at J to 5 bases, leaving 12 bases not matched to a gene. The CDR3, as DNA: TGCGCCAGCAGTGAGACCCTACAGGGGCCGGGATATCAGCCCCAGCATTTT. Translation: CASSETLQGPGYQPQHF.

The V and J genes are TRBV10-3 and TRBJ2-2, with 11 bases fitting TRBD2. CDR1 is ENHRY and CDR2 is SYGVKD in the germline V gene. The CDR3 is made up of 14 amino acids. V shed 10 bases, J shed 1 base, and the junction held 2 bases outside the gene matches. The CDR3 loop is CATGLAENTGELFF. In nucleotides, the CDR3 is TGTGCCACGGGACTAGCGGAGAACACCGGGGAGCTGTTTTTT.

V is TRBV5-1 and J is TRBJ2-3; 9 nucleotides line up with TRBD1. The germline V gene has CDR1 SGHRS and CDR2 YFSETQ. V was pared by 1 base and J by 3 bases, with 9 bases of the junction left unmatched. The CDR3 is 17 amino acids. The CDR3 loop is CASSLLGGQGSTDTQYF. DNA of the CDR3: TGCGCCAGCAGCTTGCTTGGTGGACAGGGGAGTACAGATACGCAGTATTTT.

V and J are TRBV7-2 and TRBJ2-7; D possibly corresponds to TRBD1 (6 bases). V lost 2 bases and J 2 bases, leaving 13 bases between the germline ends. Germline loops: CDR1 SGHTA, CDR2 FQGNSA. This CDR3 is 15 amino acids long. The CDR3 reads CASSLMGQETYEQYF. The CDR3, as DNA: TGTGCCAGCAGCTTAATGGGACAAGAGACCTACGAGCAGTACTTC.

The CDR3 sequence is CASSNEYCSYEQYF. CDR3 nucleotide sequence: TGTGCCAGCAGCAATGAGTACTGCTCCTACGAGCAGTACTTC. This chain uses TRBV21-1 with TRBJ2-7; the table's TRBD2 call for D was not verified on the DNA. TRBV21-1 is reported as a pseudogene. The CDR3 is made up of 14 amino acids.

J is TRBJ1-2 and V is TRBV6-1, with 7 positions matching TRBD1. V lost 1 base, J lost 1 base, and 6 bases stayed unmatched. Germline CDR1 MNHNS, CDR2 SASEGT. This CDR3 region has 16 residues. CDR3 DNA: TGTGCCAGCAGTGAAGGACGAGGGACAGTTAACTATGGCTACACCTTC. It translates to CASSEGRGTVNYGYTF.

The V and J genes are TRBV4-3 and TRBJ2-7; D possibly corresponds to TRBD1 (6 bases). This CDR3 has 15 amino acids. Germline V gene lookup returns CDR1 LGHNA and CDR2 YSLEER. Trimming stripped 0 bases from V and 6 bases from J, with 15 bases between. The CDR3 region has the DNA TGCGCCAGCAGCCAAGAACCTAATACAGGGTCCGAGCAGTACTTC. This encodes CASSQEPNTGSEQYF.

The chain employs TRBV5-1 and TRBJ1-3; D uncertain. This CDR3 spans 14 amino acids. The germline CDR1 and CDR2 sequences are SGHRS and YFSETQ. Between the trimmed V and J ends, which lost 0 bases and 4 bases, there was a span of 8 bases. The CDR3 loop reads CASSLGETGNTIYF. DNA of the CDR3: TGCGCCAGCAGCTTGGGGGAGACAGGAAACACCATATATTTT.

This clone was observed a few times. The chain carries TRBV25-1 and TRBJ1-6; D is unclear. V lost 3 bases and J 7 bases, leaving 16 bases between the germline ends. Germline V CDR1 and CDR2: MGHDK, SYGVNS. The CDR3 has 16 residues. The CDR3 protein is CASSDPTAGGNSPLHF. In nucleotides, the CDR3 is TGTGCCAGCAGTGACCCTACGGCGGGCGGGAATTCACCCCTCCACTTT. Drawing the rest from reference TRBV25-1 and TRBJ1-6, the complete variable domain is EADIYQTPRYLVIGTGKKITLECSQTMGHDKMYWYQQDPGMELHLIHYSYGVNSTEKGDLSSESTVSRIRTEHFPLTLESARPSHTSQYLCASSDPTAGGNSPLHFGNGTRLTVT.

Written as DNA, the CDR3 is TGTGCCAGCAGCACATCTCGGACAGGGGGACGAGAAAAACTGTTTTTT. Its protein product is CASSTSRTGGREKLFF. The J gene is TRBJ1-4, the V gene TRBV28; 10 bases agree with TRBD1. Germline trimming cut 6 bases from V and 8 bases from J; bases unmatched to any gene: 12. The germline gives CDR1 MDHEN, CDR2 SYDVKM. CDR3 size: 16 residues.

The rearrangement joins TRBV27 to TRBJ1-2, with TRBD1 matching 8 bases. The CDR3 contains 15 residues. Germline CDR1 MNHEY, CDR2 SMNVEV (reference sequence). After removal of 5 bases from V and 1 base from J, the junction contained 6 bases not matched to a gene. The CDR3 reads CASSGEGQDNYGYTF. The CDR3 DNA is TGTGCCAGCAGTGGCGAGGGACAGGATAACTATGGCTACACCTTC.

This rearrangement joins TRBV9 to TRBJ2-2, with D uncertain. Per germline, CDR1 SGDLS and CDR2 YYNGEE. V was trimmed by 3 bases and J by 4 bases, leaving 10 bases between them. This CDR3 is 14 amino acids long. The CDR3: CASSDNIVTGELFF. CDR3 nucleotide sequence: TGTGCCAGCAGCGATAATATAGTCACCGGGGAGCTGTTTTTT.

The V call is TRBV7-9, the J call TRBJ2-7; D unclear. The CDR3 spans 12 residues. CDR1 and CDR2 (germline): SEHNR, FQNEAQ (reference sequence). V lost 5 bases and J 4 bases, leaving 9 bases between the germline ends. The CDR3 reads CASSPPLYEQYF. For the CDR3, the DNA is TGTGCCAGCAGCCCCCCTTTATACGAGCAGTACTTC.

The V and J genes are TRBV5-4 and TRBJ2-3; 7 bases line up with TRBD2. V dropped 4 bases and J dropped 3; count of bases not matched to a gene: 5. This CDR3 contains 14 residues. Germline values: CDR1 SGHNT, CDR2 YYREEE (reference sequence). CDR3 bases: TGTGCCAGCAGCCCGGGGGGACCTACAGATACGCAGTATTTT. Its protein product is CASSPGGPTDTQYF.